Following are 2 T cell receptor beta chains from one sample sequenced in a study of blood T cell repertoires in COVID-19. Data came from immunoSEQ multiplex PCR; TCRdb stores just in-frame clones and leaves some out. The table records some 200,000 clones, less than 85% of them present only once. The specimen was peripheral blood. All receptors come from an elderly woman with COVID-19, enrolled during active disease.

The chain recombines TRBV7-9 with TRBJ1-4; possible D gene TRBD1, 6 bases. Germline assignment: CDR1 SEHNR and CDR2 FQNEAQ (reference sequence). Trimming left V 5 bases short and J 11 bases short, with 15 bases between. The CDR3 has 13 residues. CDR3 region: CASSLRTEGKLFF. DNA of the CDR3: TGTGCCAGCAGCCTCCGGACAGAGGGGAAACTGTTTTTT. The entire variable domain, with the rest obtained from reference TRBV7-9 and TRBJ1-4, is as follows: DTGVSQNPRHKITKRGQNVTFRCDPISEHNRLYWYRQTLGQGPEFLTYFQNEAQLEKSRLLSDRFSAERPKGSFSTLEIQRTEQGDSAMYLCASSLRTEGKLFFGSGTQLSVL.

V is TRBV7-6 and J is TRBJ2-2; TRBD2 agrees at 7 bases. This CDR3 comprises 16 residues. Trimming cost V 5 bases and J 1 base; bases outside gene matches: 7. Germline CDR1 is SGHVS and CDR2 is FNYEAQ. The CDR3 reads CASSQNGGENTGELFF. The CDR3 DNA follows: TGTGCCAGCAGCCAGAATGGGGGGGAGAACACCGGGGAGCTGTTTTTT. The variable domain in full, with the rest retrieved from reference TRBV7-6 and TRBJ2-2, is GAGVSQSPRYKVTKRGQDVALRCDPISGHVSLYWYRQALGQGPEFLTYFNYEAQQDKSGLPNDRFSAERPEGSISTLTIQRTEQRDSAMYRCASSQNGGENTGELFFGEGSRLTVL.